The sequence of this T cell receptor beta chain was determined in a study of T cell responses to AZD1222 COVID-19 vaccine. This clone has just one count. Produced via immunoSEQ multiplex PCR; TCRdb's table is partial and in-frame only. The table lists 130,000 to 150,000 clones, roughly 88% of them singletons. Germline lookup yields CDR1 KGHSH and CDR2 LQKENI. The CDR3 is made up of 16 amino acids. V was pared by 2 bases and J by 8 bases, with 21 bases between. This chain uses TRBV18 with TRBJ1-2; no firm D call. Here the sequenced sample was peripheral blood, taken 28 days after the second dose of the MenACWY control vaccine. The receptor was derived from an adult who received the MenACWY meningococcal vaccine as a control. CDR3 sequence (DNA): TGTGCCAGCTCACCAAACGCCCCGTCCTCGCTTGGAGGCTACACCTTC. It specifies CASSPNAPSSLGGYTF.